Below, one T cell receptor (beta chain) is given with its context. What antigen it recognizes has not been identified. No quality values exist for individual bases; no much larger clone is one base distant. The data stem from a study of blood T cell repertoires in COVID-19 (dated by TCRdb to the early 2020s). With regard to the full study: Samples from collaborators originated in the United States, Italy and Spain and spanned both the acute and convalescent phases of COVID-19. Samples came from the ongoing ImmuneRACE study (first 160 participants) plus 1,254 subjects from 6 global collaborators. Subjects who had been exposed to COVID-19, were actively infected with it, or had recovered from it provided the deeply sampled blood TCRbeta repertoires that made up the dataset. The repertoires were made available in a free public database intended to serve as a resource for research on the immune response to SARS-CoV-2. Where HLA class I and class II types were available, the types were taken from metadata supplied by the sample provider, not from assay-based typing. A de-identified subject ID, COVID-19 status, age in years and sex were almost always included in the sample metadata. The prospective study material was composed of cDNA or gDNA derived from T cells, B-cell-depleted T cells, or PBMCs. Findings and caveats that apply to the study as a whole: Clinical and demographic metadata were provided uncurated, with the amount varying by source and participant.

Each collaborating institution followed its own protocols to collect whole blood in K2EDTA tubes. For TCRbeta analysis, collaborator samples were shipped as frozen whole blood, as isolated PBMCs, or as DNA extracted from either sample type. The immunoSEQ Assay, a bias-controlled multiplex PCR, was used to amplify TCRbeta CDR3 regions from genomic DNA. In the original analysis: The number of nucleated cells in each sample was estimated from the amplification of reference gene primers within the assay. To quantify the absolute abundance of each unique TCRbeta CDR3 rearrangement, sequence reads were collapsed and filtered. For each sample, productive Simpson clonality was calculated as the square root of Simpson's diversity index across productive rearrangements. TCRdb carries this immuneACCESS record with in-frame sequences only. Its versions omit some clonotypes, under half of them owing to an unresolved V gene in the studies checked, with the rest unexplained. V and J calls and clone size are given by that table; D and trimming were obtained from the DNA. The sample contains 10,000 to 15,000 clones, just under 80% of them found a single time. Around 34% of the sample is held by the ten biggest clonotypes.

Spanning cysteine to phenylalanine, the CDR3 consists of 15 amino acids. Solely the CDR3 DNA is kept, with 45 bases framed from the first base. Trimming at the junction amounts to 4 bases on V and 3 bases on J, and the germline ends lie 15 bases apart. Via the germline V gene, CDR1 is KGHSH and CDR2 LQKENI. The sequenced material came from peripheral blood. The clonotype comes from a human donor in a cohort sampled during active COVID-19. The rearrangement combines TRBV18 with TRBJ1-1; the D gene is perhaps TRBD1, on 5 matching bases. The encoded CDR3 is CASSRDAGLDTEAFF. The nucleotides are TGTGCCAGCTCACGAGATGCAGGGTTGGACACTGAAGCTTTCTTT.